This T cell receptor beta chain was identified during a study of T cells after yellow fever vaccination. TCRdb ran MiXCR on the 5' RACE reads and lists one entry per CDR3 protein. The table has 500,000 to 700,000 distinct CDR3 sequences, 15% to 20% seen once. CDR1 is MNHNY and CDR2 is SVGAGI in the germline V gene (reference sequence). The V and J ends lost 7 bases and 5 bases, in that order; junction bases with no gene match: 6. The CDR3 extends over 13 amino acids. This clonotype was detected a few times. The sequence came from a man aged 30 to 45 who received the YFV17D yellow fever vaccine. This material consisted of PBMCs, taken 15 days after the yellow fever booster vaccination. This rearrangement joins TRBV6-6 to TRBJ2-3, with 7 bases matching TRBD2. CDR3 region: CASTTPGGDTQYF. In DNA form, the CDR3 reads TGTGCCAGCACTACTCCGGGGGGAGATACGCAGTATTTT.